This TCR beta chain was recovered during a study of blood T cells in healthy people across ages (dated by TCRdb to about 2015). About the investigation overall: In model experiments, roughly one uniquely barcoded TCR beta cDNA molecule per two T cells was captured by template switching. To avoid experimental bias, donors of different ages were spread randomly across the sequencing lanes. To track age-related changes in TCR beta repertoire diversity, the study relied on deep sequencing normalized with unique cDNA molecular identifiers. Using the same blood draw, the study looked at two additional independent replicas of 1 million unique cDNA reads for two donors, one aged 18 to 30 and the other aged 80 or older. The donors were split into four age groups: young (average about 16 years), middle-aged (about 40), aged (about 56) and long-lived (roughly 86). Overall study results and their limits: As age increased, observed TCR beta diversity per million T cells dropped in a roughly linear way, and a significant reduction was already evident by age 40. Conclusive comparison of naive and antigen-experienced compartments was prevented by the profiling of bulk unsorted PBMCs. The CMV infection status of donors was not known, potentially confounding age-related changes in expanded clonotypes. The percentage of naive T cells measured by flow cytometry correlated strongly with observed TCR beta diversity. Estimates of total diversity from one million sequenced T cells were regarded as lower bounds and underestimates. Compared with the aged group, more naive CD4+ T cells, fewer expanded clones and increased TCR diversity were shown by the long-lived group, suggesting age selection.

Systemically healthy Caucasian individuals from Russia, 35 to 40 in total and aged about 6 to 90 years, were included as donors. Each donor gave ten milliliters of peripheral blood, collected into EDTA-treated Vacutainer tubes. Ficoll-Paque density-gradient centrifugation was used to isolate PBMCs, with at least 6.5 million obtained per sample. Trizol reagent was used to extract total RNA from PBMCs, with at least 5 micrograms per sample. For every donor, an aliquot of PBMCs went through flow cytometry to measure the percentages of naive CD45RAhigh/CD27high T cells. V is shortened by 10 bases, J by 6 bases, and the region joining them spans 12 bases. Including the terminal cysteine and phenylalanine, the CDR3 comprises 12 residues. The only DNA kept is the CDR3, 36 bases in frame from the first base. Libraries came from 5' RACE. TCRdb records Illumina HiSeq 2500 as the sequencer. A second PCR of roughly 7 to 12 cycles was run with a J-beta primer mix and a sample-barcoded 5' primer. A template-switch 5' adaptor carrying 12 random nucleotides introduced a unique molecular identifier onto each TCR beta cDNA molecule. Each sample yielded at least 3 million CDR3-containing paired-end reads. All of the RNA was converted into first-strand cDNA using the Mint cDNA synthesis kit, with a TRBC-specific oligonucleotide serving as the primer. Following uracil-DNA glycosylase treatment, a first 18-cycle PCR with universal primers M1SS and BC2_uni_R was performed on all cDNA. The study's processing was this. For normalization, 1 million high-quality reads, each with a distinct molecular identifier, were randomly selected from each sample. Reads sharing molecular identifiers were discarded rather than binned into consensus sequences. MiTCR, set to a Q25 quality threshold and the strictest error-elimination algorithm, was used for CDR3 identification, clonotype clustering and error correction. A nonparametric unseen species model with Euler transformation was used to estimate a lower bound on total TCR beta diversity. TCRdb handled the public reads itself, with Q25 trimming in fastp and clone calling in MiXCR, and kept productive beta chains. CDR3 protein duplicates are merged, each entry listing the most common genes and DNA. These V and J calls derive from TCRdb rather than the authors' analysis. Counted in this sample were 550,000 to 800,000 distinct CDR3 sequences; approximately 21% of them appeared once. The top ten hold roughly 3.6% of the sample.

This clonotype was observed a few times. Its antigen is still unknown. No per-base quality is available; no much larger clone lies one base away. The clonotype originates from a man between 65 and 80 years old in good health. The sequence is built from TRBV12-3 or TRBV12-4 and TRBJ1-4; D gene: possibly TRBD1, on 5 matching bases. Input material: blood. The CDR3 has the sequence CATGTDDEKLFF. The DNA sequence is as follows: TGTGCCACTGGGACGGACGATGAAAAACTGTTTTTT.